This passage covers 24 T cell receptor beta chains from one sample sequenced in a study of blood T cells in healthy people across ages. A second PCR of roughly 7 to 11 cycles used a sample-barcoded 5' primer and a J-beta primer mix. MiXCR, run by TCRdb on the 5' RACE reads, gives a single entry per CDR3 protein. The sample consists of approximately 800,000 distinct CDR3 sequences, around two thirds of them appearing once. Sequencing was done on a sample of blood. The receptors shown here come from a man aged 30 to 39 in good health.

This clonotype was found a few times. The chain couples TRBV6-2 or TRBV6-3 to TRBJ2-7; no definite D call. The CDR3 extends over 16 amino acids. Germline-derived CDR1 and CDR2 are MNHEY and SVGEGT. The V end was cut by 2 bases, the J end by 2 bases, with 16 bases between. The CDR3 is CASSYTPWAGTYEQYF. The CDR3 region has the DNA TGTGCCAGCAGTTACACCCCATGGGCAGGTACCTACGAGCAGTACTTC.

The chain uses TRBV6-1 and TRBJ2-7, with 9 nucleotides matching TRBD1. The DNA end favors TRBJ2-4, so the J call may be wrong. This CDR3 is 14 amino acids long. Looked up from germline, CDR1 is MNHNS and CDR2 is SASEGT. CDR3 in amino acids: CASSEGQGLNIQYF. CDR3 nucleotides: TGTGCCAGCAGTGAGGGACAGGGATTGAACATTCAGTACTTC.

This sequence joins TRBV21-1 and TRBJ1-1; the DNA was not used to check the table's D call, TRBD1. TRBV21-1 is termed a pseudogene. The CDR3 contains 17 residues. CDR3 coding DNA: TGTGCCAGCAGCAAAGATCGGACAGCCTGGGGGAACACTGAAGCTTTCTTT. Its protein is CASSKDRTAWGNTEAFF.

The V gene is TRBV11-1, the J gene TRBJ2-3, with 8 bases that match TRBD2. The CDR3 runs 17 residues. In germline, CDR1 is SGHAT, CDR2 FQDESV (reference sequence). Losses at the gene ends were 4 bases for V and 3 bases for J; bases not matched to a gene: 12. CDR3: CASSSPSGSDLTDTQYF. The CDR3 region has the DNA TGTGCCAGCAGCTCCCCTAGCGGGTCCGATTTAACAGATACGCAGTATTTT.

The chain employs TRBV29-1 and TRBJ2-7, with 8 bases identical to TRBD1. CDR1 SQVTM and CDR2 ANQGSEA come from the germline V gene. The junction had 3 bases not matched to a gene; V was cut back by 4 bases and J by 1 base. This CDR3 has 13 residues. The CDR3 protein is CSVGQGQSYEQYF. CDR3 bases: TGCAGCGTTGGACAGGGGCAATCCTACGAGCAGTACTTC.

This clonotype was found a few times. V usage is TRBV6-5 and J usage is TRBJ1-2; 8 bases are a match to TRBD1. Trimming removed 9 bases from V and 4 bases from J; junction bases left unmatched: 10. The CDR3 has 14 amino acids. Germline lookup yields CDR1 MNHEY and CDR2 SVGAGI. CDR3 sequence (DNA): TGTGCCAGTAGCGCGGACAGGGCCCCCTATGGCTACACCTTC. Protein: CASSADRAPYGYTF.

About this clonotype itself: This may stem from a read error, because a much larger clone lies one nucleotide away. The V gene is TRBV28, the J gene TRBJ1-2, with TRBD1 matching over 9 bases. Germline V gene sequence: CDR1 MDHEN, CDR2 SYDVKM. The CDR3 is 13 amino acids. J lost 6 bases, V lost 6 bases, and 5 bases had no gene match. For the CDR3, the DNA is TGTGCCAGCAGGGGGGACAGGGTTCATGGCTACACCTTC. Translation gives CASRGDRVHGYTF.

This chain joins TRBV6-5 and TRBJ2-7; possible D gene TRBD2, 6 bases. CDR3 length: 13 amino acids. Germline V gene sequence: CDR1 MNHEY, CDR2 SVGAGI. CDR3 loop: CATTRESTGEQYF. The CDR3 nucleotides read TGTGCTACAACCCGGGAGTCAACGGGGGAGCAGTACTTC.

This clonotype turned up a few times. The chain uses TRBV7-3 and TRBJ2-2; 9 bases match TRBD2. V gave up 2 bases and J gave up 6 bases; unmatched junction bases: 7. The CDR3 covers 16 residues. CDR1 SGHTA and CDR2 FQGTGA come from the germline V gene. CDR3 sequence reads: CASSLLAGGYAGELFF. The CDR3 nucleotides read TGTGCCAGCAGCTTACTGGCGGGGGGGTACGCCGGGGAGCTGTTTTTT.

This clonotype was seen only once. J is TRBJ1-1 and V is TRBV25-1; D gene ambiguous. Trimming shortened V by 5 bases and J by 3 bases, and 10 bases separated the two germline ends. The CDR3 has 13 residues. From germline, CDR1 is MGHDK and CDR2 SYGVNS. Here the CDR3 DNA reads TGTGCCAGCAGTTGGGTCGGGGACACTGAAGCTTTCTTT. It translates to CASSWVGDTEAFF.

This chain links TRBV20-1 with TRBJ2-2; the D gene is possibly TRBD2 (5 bases). The CDR3 spans 12 residues. Per the germline V gene, CDR1 is DFQATT and CDR2 is SNEGSKA (reference sequence). Trimming left V 6 bases short and J 4 bases short, with 9 bases between. CDR3 amino acids: CSAQRFTGELFF. The CDR3 region has the DNA TGCAGTGCCCAGCGGTTCACCGGGGAGCTGTTTTTT.

The chain has TRBV7-9 and TRBJ1-6; D might be TRBD1 (6 bases). Per the germline V gene, CDR1 is SEHNR and CDR2 is FQNEAQ (reference sequence). CDR3 length equals 18 residues. The V end was cut by 5 bases, the J end by 0 bases, with 17 bases between. The CDR3 DNA reads as TGTGCCAGCAGCGGCCCCGGGGGGCAGAACTCCTATAATTCACCCCTCCACTTT. Protein product: CASSGPGGQNSYNSPLHF. Complete variable domain (other parts from reference TRBV7-9 and TRBJ1-6): DTGVSQNPRHKITKRGQNVTFRCDPISEHNRLYWYRQTLGQGPEFLTYFQNEAQLEKSRLLSDRFSAERPKGSFSTLEIQRTEQGDSAMYLCASSGPGGQNSYNSPLHFGNGTRLTVT.

V usage is TRBV2 and J usage is TRBJ2-3; 10 bases are shared with TRBD2. CDR3 length: 18 residues. Germline trimming cut 0 bases from V and 4 bases from J; bases unmatched to any gene: 10. CDR1 SNHLY and CDR2 FYNNEI come from the germline V gene. In DNA, the CDR3 is TGTGCCAGCAGTGAAGCGTGGCTAGCGGGGGATGGTGCAGATACGCAGTATTTT. Translated, it gives CASSEAWLAGDGADTQYF.

This clonotype was detected only a few times. For the CDR3, the DNA is TGTGCCACCAGCAGAGTCCGGACTAGTACTACTATAAGCCAAGAGACCCAGTACTTC. Amino acids: CATSRVRTSTTISQETQYF. The chain uses TRBV15 and TRBJ2-5; TRBD2 matches 7 bases. J gave up 1 base and V 1 base, and 15 bases lay outside the gene matches. This CDR3 spans 19 amino acids. Germline CDR1 LNHNV, CDR2 YYDKDF (reference sequence).

The V call is TRBV29-1, the J call TRBJ2-7; 12 nucleotides match TRBD1. The V segment lost 2 bases and the J segment 4 bases; nucleotides outside the gene matches: 3. Germline values: CDR1 SQVTM, CDR2 ANQGSEA. The CDR3 has 14 amino acids. The CDR3 loop reads CSVEPGQGAYEQYF. The CDR3 DNA reads as TGCAGCGTTGAACCGGGACAGGGGGCGTACGAGCAGTACTTC.

This clonotype has a handful of counts. This CDR3 reads CASSVWDSSYEQYF. The CDR3 region has the DNA TGCGCCAGCAGCGTGTGGGACAGCTCCTACGAGCAGTACTTC. This chain links TRBV5-1 with TRBJ2-7, with 7 bases fitting TRBD1. J lost 0 bases, V lost 4 bases, and 4 bases had no gene match. From germline, CDR1 is SGHRS and CDR2 YFSETQ. The CDR3 runs 14 residues.

The rearrangement uses TRBV7-2 and TRBJ2-7; 7 nucleotides align to TRBD2. Looked up from germline, CDR1 is SGHTA and CDR2 is FQGNSA. J lost 2 bases, V lost 2 bases, and 12 bases had no gene match. The CDR3 length is 17 residues. CDR3 in amino acids: CASSLREGWNSAYEQYF. The CDR3 DNA sequence: TGTGCCAGCAGCTTAAGGGAGGGTTGGAATTCGGCCTACGAGCAGTACTTC.

The rearrangement links TRBV3-1 to TRBJ2-5; D gene unclear. Germline CDR1 and CDR2: LGHDT and YNNKEL (reference sequence). CDR3 length: 14 amino acids. V shed 4 bases and J shed 0 bases, with 9 bases lying between them. The chain's CDR3 is CASSRRVNQETQYF. The CDR3 bases are TGTGCCAGCAGCCGTAGGGTTAACCAAGAGACCCAGTACTTC.

The chain combines TRBV7-9 with TRBJ2-7; no clear D. CDR3 size: 12 residues. CDR1 is SEHNR and CDR2 is FQNEAQ in the germline V gene (reference sequence). V was cut by 2 bases and J by 6 bases, with 8 bases left in between. In DNA, the CDR3 is TGTGCCAGCAGCTTACTTTCTTTCGAGCAGTACTTC. The encoded protein is CASSLLSFEQYF.

V and J are TRBV6-5 and TRBJ2-3; the D gene could be TRBD1 or TRBD2 (5 bases each). This CDR3 is 14 amino acids long. CDR1 is MNHEY and CDR2 is SVGAGI in the germline V gene. Trimming left V 4 bases short and J 6 bases short, with 14 bases between. The CDR3, as DNA: TGTGCCAGCAGTTGGGGACCCGGCCCCGATACGCAGTATTTT. This gives the protein CASSWGPGPDTQYF.

The DNA of the CDR3 is TGCAGTGCTAGAACCAGGGGGCGGACAGATACGCAGTATTTT. Translating gives CSARTRGRTDTQYF. The chain joins TRBV20-1 to TRBJ2-3; TRBD1 matches at 8 bases. Germline assignment: CDR1 DFQATT and CDR2 SNEGSKA (reference sequence). Germline trimming cut 2 bases from V and 3 bases from J; bases unmatched to any gene: 4. This CDR3 has 14 residues.

The sample holds a few counts of this clonotype. This chain joins TRBV20-1 and TRBJ2-4, with D uncertain. The V gene lost 6 bases and the J gene lost 0 bases, with 15 bases spanning the gap. The CDR3 is made up of 15 amino acids. The V gene's germline CDR1 is DFQATT and CDR2 SNEGSKA (reference sequence). The DNA of the CDR3 is TGCAGTGCGAGTCGGCTAGGGCTAGCCAAAAACATTCAGTACTTC. It codes for CSASRLGLAKNIQYF.

With regard to this clonotype: With a much larger clone just one base away, this may be a read error. The chain joins TRBV10-3 to TRBJ2-3; 9 bases are a match to TRBD2. This CDR3 has 17 amino acids. The germline gives CDR1 ENHRY, CDR2 SYGVKD. Here the CDR3 reads CAIGESKASGVTDTQYF. In nucleotides, the CDR3 is TGTGCCATCGGTGAGTCGAAGGCTAGCGGGGTGACAGATACGCAGTATTTT.

CDR3: CASSPAAHDTQYF. CDR3 bases: TGTGCCAGCAGCCCGGCAGCCCACGATACGCAGTATTTT. The chain recombines TRBV25-1 with TRBJ2-3; D uncertain. V was clipped by 6 bases and J by 6 bases, with 13 bases between them. Per germline, CDR1 MGHDK and CDR2 SYGVNS. The CDR3 covers 13 residues.